Sequencing of this TCR beta chain was carried out in a study of blood T cell repertoires in COVID-19. Study information: COVID-19 samples collected from the United States, Italy and Spain covered acute and convalescent phases. PBMCs, B-cell-depleted T cells, or T cells were the source of the cDNA or gDNA that made up the material.

Authors' data handling: Cell counts per sample came from amplifying reference gene primers. Measured with immunoSEQ multiplex PCR; TCRdb has only the in-frame clones, and not every one. V, J and clone size derive from that table, while D and trimming were established from the DNA sequence. The sample records 200,000 or so clones, roughly 90% being singletons. The germline V and J ends were trimmed by 2 bases and 5 bases, with 13 bases remaining between them. CDR3 length: 15 residues. Germline CDR1 reads SGHRS; CDR2 reads YFSETQ. Donors of Cohort 3 who recovered were those that had two negative PCRs, clearance, or symptom resolution.

The sequenced sample was PBMCs or T cells enriched from blood (not recorded which). V and J are TRBV5-1 and TRBJ1-4, with D unclear. This clonotype was obtained from a woman aged 18-29 years who had recovered from COVID-19. The CDR3 nucleotides read TGCGCCAGCAGCTTATTCCGAGCCTCCAATGAAAAACTGTTTTTT. Translation gives CASSLFRASNEKLFF.